These 9 T cell receptor beta chains were sequenced from one sample in a study of vaccination effects on CD4 cells after COVID-19. After expansion with viral peptide pools in the ViraFEST assay, antigen-specific CD4+ T cells were sequenced. The authors isolated CD4+ T cells after about eleven days of culture. As their vaccination, participants received two doses of either BNT162b2 or mRNA-1273. Their cognate antigens are unknown. Sequenced by immunoSEQ multiplex PCR; TCRdb stores in-frame clones only, minus some. The sample contains about 30,000 clones, roughly 80% of which appear only once. The sample was CD4+ T cells from PBMCs cultured with SARS-CoV-2 spike peptides, taken after COVID-19 vaccination. Receptors originate from a human donor who received a COVID-19 vaccine. Some clones in this sample may be carry-over from other donors' samples.

V and J are TRBV30 and TRBJ1-6; TRBD1 agrees at 10 bases. CDR1 and CDR2 (germline): GTSNPN, SVGIG (reference sequence). This CDR3 has 17 amino acids. V trimming: 5 bases; J trimming: 10 bases; junction bases outside the gene matches: 17. CDR3 sequence reads: CAWSRTDRGVSRSPLHF. The DNA for the CDR3 is TGTGCCTGGTCGAGAACGGACAGGGGGGTAAGTCGATCACCCCTCCACTTT. Full variable domain (missing parts from reference TRBV30 and TRBJ1-6): SQTIHQWPATLVQPVGSPLSLECTVEGTSNPNLYWYRQAAGRGLQLLFYSVGIGQISSEVPQNLSASRPQDRQFILSSKKLLLSDSGFYLCAWSRTDRGVSRSPLHFGNGTRLTVT.

The chain has TRBV18 and TRBJ1-2; D not resolved. The CDR3 spans 11 residues. Germline loops: CDR1 KGHSH, CDR2 LQKENI. V gave up 2 bases and J gave up 8 bases, with 6 bases separating them. CDR3 protein: CASSPNLGYTF. The CDR3 region has the DNA TGTGCCAGCTCACCAAATCTCGGCTACACCTTC.

This chain connects TRBV5-1 to TRBJ2-1, with D perhaps given as TRBD1 or TRBD2 (5 bases each). V lost 3 bases, J lost 3 bases, and 7 bases lay in between. The germline V gene encodes CDR1 SGHRS and CDR2 YFSETQ. The CDR3 has 13 amino acids. The CDR3 here is CASSWDGYNEQFF. DNA of the CDR3: TGCGCCAGCAGCTGGGACGGCTACAATGAGCAGTTCTTC.

This clone was counted a few times. V is TRBV2 and J is TRBJ2-5; 9 bases match TRBD1. The CDR3 is 16 residues long. CDR1 is SNHLY, CDR2 FYNNEI, per germline. J lost 3 bases, V lost 3 bases, and 8 bases had no gene match. CDR3 protein: CASSEEFRDREETQYF. The CDR3 DNA is TGTGCCAGCAGTGAGGAATTCCGGGACAGGGAAGAGACCCAGTACTTC.

The gene calls are TRBV6-5 and TRBJ1-1, with a tentative D call TRBD1 (5 bases). Germline CDR1 MNHEY, CDR2 SVGAGI. CDR3 length: 16 residues. Trimming took 1 base from V and 0 from J, leaving 12 bases between them. The CDR3 protein is CASSYLRRGVNTEAFF. The CDR3 coding sequence is TGTGCCAGCAGTTACTTACGGAGAGGGGTGAACACTGAAGCTTTCTTT.

V and J are TRBV7-8 and TRBJ1-4, with D perhaps TRBD1 (5 bases). V was shortened by 5 bases and J by 8 bases, with 9 bases between the two germline ends. Germline values: CDR1 SGHVS, CDR2 FQNEAQ. There are 12 residues in the CDR3. CDR3 nucleotides: TGTGCCAGCAGCCAGGGACTCGAAAAACTGTTTTTT. This encodes CASSQGLEKLFF.

The table lists this clone with a few counts. The chain is built from TRBV7-9 and TRBJ1-5, with D unclear. The CDR3 runs to 12 residues. Germline-derived CDR1 and CDR2 are SEHNR and FQNEAQ (reference sequence). Trimming took off 2 bases at V and 6 bases at J, with 5 bases between the two ends. The CDR3 region has the DNA TGTGCCAGCAGCTTACCTCCTCAGCCCCAGCATTTT. Protein: CASSLPPQPQHF. Combining the CDR3 with reference TRBV7-9 and TRBJ1-5 gives the whole variable domain DTGVSQNPRHKITKRGQNVTFRCDPISEHNRLYWYRQTLGQGPEFLTYFQNEAQLEKSRLLSDRFSAERPKGSFSTLEIQRTEQGDSAMYLCASSLPPQPQHFGDGTRLSIL.

The rearrangement links TRBV19 to TRBJ1-4, with D unresolved. The germline CDR1 and CDR2 sequences are LNHDA and SQIVND (reference sequence). This CDR3 spans 13 amino acids. V gave up 6 bases and J gave up 6 bases, with 11 bases separating them. CDR3 sequence: CASRVVPDEKLFF. CDR3 DNA sequence: TGTGCCAGTAGGGTTGTGCCTGATGAAAAACTGTTTTTT.

This clone was seen just once. The V and J genes are TRBV5-1 and TRBJ1-1, with D unresolved. CDR1 SGHRS and CDR2 YFSETQ come from the germline V gene. The CDR3 is 14 residues long. The V end was cut by 6 bases, the J end by 4 bases, with 16 bases between. CDR3 sequence reads: CASTSGTGGTEAFF. The CDR3 DNA reads as TGCGCCAGCACGTCTGGCACGGGCGGCACTGAAGCTTTCTTT.